These 13 T cell receptor beta chains came from one sample sequenced in a study of glioma-infiltrating T cells (dated by TCRdb to 2016 to 2018). Sequencing relied on an Illumina MiSeq. The iRepertoire nested amplicon-rescue multiplex PCR (arm-PCR) platform was used to amplify TCR alpha and beta CDR3 regions from RNA. Through fastp at Q25 and MiXCR, TCRdb rebuilt clones from the public reads, retaining in-frame beta chains. A single entry per CDR3 protein holds the most common genes and DNA from its merged rows. The sample data list about 200,000 distinct CDR3 sequences, and about 31% of these were observed just once. Of the sample, 20% is held by the ten largest clones. Sequences were obtained from glioma tissue, nonneoplastic brain tissue, or PBMCs (not recorded which). All receptors derive from a human donor with low-grade glioma or glioblastoma, undergoing nonglioma brain surgery, or in good health (not recorded which).

The genes are TRBV9 and TRBJ1-3, with D perhaps TRBD1 (5 bases). CDR3 length: 15 residues. With 0 bases removed from V and 0 bases from J, the gap between germline ends came to 7 bases. Germline V gives CDR1 SGDLS, CDR2 YYNGEE. The CDR3 bases are TGTGCCAGCAGCGTAGGACAGTTCTCTGGAAACACCATATATTTT. It yields the protein CASSVGQFSGNTIYF.

This clonotype was seen repeatedly, ten times or more. J is TRBJ1-1 and V is TRBV7-9; 8 nucleotides agree with TRBD1. The CDR3 loop spans 14 amino acids. With V trimmed by 5 bases and J by 4 bases, 6 bases remained unmatched. Germline-derived CDR1 and CDR2 are SEHNR and FQNEAQ (reference sequence). The CDR3 DNA reads TGTGCCAGCAGCCTAAGCACAGGGGGCACTGAAGCTTTCTTT. Protein: CASSLSTGGTEAFF.

As regards this clonotype: At one boundary the junction diverges from the germline segment, which might be a read error. The chain employs TRBV2 and TRBJ1-2; possible D gene TRBD1, 5 bases. Germline V lookup: CDR1 SNHLY, CDR2 FYNNEI. The CDR3 is 14 residues long. In nucleotides, the CDR3 is TGTGCCAGCAGCTGGACACGGGGCATGGATGGCTACACCTTT. It translates to CASSWTRGMDGYTF. The full variable domain, completed using reference TRBV2 and TRBJ1-2, is EPEVTQTPSHQVTQMGQEVILRCVPISNHLYFYWYRQILGQKVEFLVSFYNNEISEKSEIFDDQFSVERPDGSNFTLKIRSTKLEDSAMYFCASSWTRGMDGYTFGSGTRLTVV.

With regard to this clonotype: A junction end diverges from the germline sequence, so it may reflect a read error. V is TRBV6-6 and J is TRBJ1-5; D possibly corresponds to TRBD1 (5 bases). Germline lookup yields CDR1 MNHNY and CDR2 SVGAGI (reference sequence). The length of the CDR3 is 14 residues. The CDR3 protein is CASSYNMDNQPKHF. The CDR3 DNA is TGTGCCAGCAGTTACAACATGGACAATCAGCCCAAGCATTTT.

In the case of this clonotype: A read error is possible here, since a much larger clone lies one base away. This chain links TRBV4-1 with TRBJ1-2; D is undetermined. The germline gives CDR1 MGHRA, CDR2 YSYEKL. The CDR3 has 15 amino acids. The CDR3 here is CSSSQVSQANYGYTF. The CDR3 bases are TGCTCCAGCAGCCAAGTGTCCCAGGCTAACTATGGCTACACCTTC.

This sequence joins TRBV5-4 and TRBJ2-1; TRBD1 aligns across 9 bases. Per germline, CDR1 SGHNT and CDR2 YYREEE (reference sequence). Losses at the gene ends were 6 bases for V and 7 bases for J; bases not matched to a gene: 14. This CDR3 has 16 amino acids. The CDR3, as DNA: TGTGCCAGCACCCCCCGGGACAGGGTTTTATGGAATGAGCAGTTCTTC. Its protein product is CASTPRDRVLWNEQFF.

In its sample, this clonotype was seen many times. V is TRBV20-1 and J is TRBJ2-6, with 8 positions matching TRBD2. From germline, CDR1 is DFQATT and CDR2 SNEGSKA (reference sequence). V shed 6 bases, J shed 4 bases, and the junction held 5 bases outside the gene matches. The CDR3 has 14 amino acids. This chain's CDR3 is CSAVAGSGANVLTF. Here the CDR3 DNA reads TGCAGTGCCGTAGCGGGATCAGGGGCCAACGTCCTGACTTTC.

Comment on this clonotype: A much larger clone differs from this one at a single base, so this may be a read error. The V call is TRBV24-1, the J call TRBJ1-5; D call uncertain. The germline CDR1 and CDR2 sequences are KGHDR and SFDVKD. The CDR3 totals 15 residues. The V gene lost 6 bases and the J gene lost 3 bases, with 14 bases spanning the gap. In nucleotides, the CDR3 is TGTGCCACCAGTTATTCGATAGGGTCCAATCAGCCCCAGCATTTT. It translates to CATSYSIGSNQPQHF.

For this clonotype: Given a much more abundant clone one base away, this may be a read error. The V and J genes are TRBV5-4 and TRBJ1-1; D gene uncertain. Germline CDR1 is SGHNT and CDR2 is YYREEE (reference sequence). The CDR3 is made up of 14 amino acids. CDR3 in DNA: TGTGCCAGCAGCTCAGGAGACACTAACACTGAAGATTTCTTT. Amino acid sequence: CASSSGDTNTEDFF.

The J gene is TRBJ2-7, the V gene TRBV7-2, with 9 nucleotides matching TRBD2. Germline V gene lookup returns CDR1 SGHTA and CDR2 FQGNSA. Trimming cost V 5 bases and J 3 bases; bases outside gene matches: 11. The CDR3 consists of 16 residues. DNA for the CDR3: TGTGCCAGCAGCCCACAGGGGCGGGAGGGCTTCTACGAGCAGTACTTC. It codes for CASSPQGREGFYEQYF.

This clonotype has ten or more counts. The chain recombines TRBV6-1 with TRBJ1-1; D unresolved. CDR3 size: 14 residues. V was cut by 5 bases and J by 0 bases, with 10 bases left in between. Germline assignment: CDR1 MNHNS and CDR2 SASEGT. CDR3 DNA sequence: TGTGCCAGCAGTTATGACACCTTGAACACTGAAGCTTTCTTT. This gives the protein CASSYDTLNTEAFF.

J is TRBJ2-1 and V is TRBV5-1, with D possibly matching TRBD2 (7 bases). CDR1 and CDR2 from the germline V gene are SGHRS and YFSETQ. Trimming stripped 0 bases from V and 7 bases from J, with 14 bases between. The CDR3 spans 15 residues. As DNA, the CDR3 is TGCGCCAGCAGCTTGGGCGGGGGCGGAATAAATGAGCAGTTCTTC. Translation: CASSLGGGGINEQFF.

This clonotype came up many times. The chain recombines TRBV7-9 with TRBJ2-1; 16 positions agree with TRBD2. V lost 5 bases and J lost 9; bases outside the gene matches: 7. In germline, CDR1 is SEHNR, CDR2 FQNEAQ (reference sequence). The CDR3 spans 16 residues. As DNA, the CDR3 is TGTGCCAGCAGCCCGGGACTAGCGGGAGGGCATAGTGAGCAGTTCTTC. As protein: CASSPGLAGGHSEQFF. The full variable domain, with the rest looked up from reference TRBV7-9 and TRBJ2-1, is DTGVSQNPRHKITKRGQNVTFRCDPISEHNRLYWYRQTLGQGPEFLTYFQNEAQLEKSRLLSDRFSAERPKGSFSTLEIQRTEQGDSAMYLCASSPGLAGGHSEQFFGPGTRLTVL.